One and the same sample provided the 15 T cell receptor beta chains below, sequenced in a study of shared clonotypes between healthy human individuals. This table comes from immunoSEQ multiplex PCR, and its TCRdb copy is limited to in-frame clones, with some not included. This sample carries about 2.3 million clones, just under 95% of them seen once, and the ten largest clones take around 0.35%. Specimen: naive CD4+ T cells from PBMCs. Subset denoted: CD45RA+ positively selected. The source is a man in his late teens or twenties in good health. Some clones in this sample may be carry-over from other donors' samples.

The chain carries TRBV28 and TRBJ2-3, with a possible D match to TRBD1 (5 bases). CDR1 is MDHEN, CDR2 SYDVKM, per germline. The V and J ends lost 3 bases and 6 bases respectively, with 22 bases between them. This CDR3 has 17 residues. The CDR3 nucleotides read TGTGCCAGCAGTTTCTCTTCGTGGGGCAGGAACCAGGATACGCAGTATTTT. It is translated as CASSFSSWGRNQDTQYF.

The chain recombines TRBV5-6 with TRBJ2-1, with D tentatively TRBD2 (6 bases). CDR1 and CDR2 from the germline V gene are SGHDT and YYEEEE. The V end was cut by 0 bases, the J end by 7 bases, with 14 bases between. CDR3 size: 15 residues. The CDR3 here is CASSLGGTSSNEQFF. The DNA for the CDR3 is TGTGCCAGCAGCTTGGGCGGGACCTCGAGTAATGAGCAGTTCTTC.

A note on this clone: Distinct nucleotide sequences in the sample also encode this CDR3. V is TRBV28 and J is TRBJ1-2; 7 positions match TRBD1. Looked up from germline, CDR1 is MDHEN and CDR2 is SYDVKM. The length of the CDR3 is 13 residues. The trim removed 5 bases at V and 4 bases at J, leaving 4 bases unmatched. The DNA of the CDR3 is TGTGCCAGCAGTCCAGGGGGGGGCTATGGCTACACCTTC. Translated, it gives CASSPGGGYGYTF.

This clone has just a few counts. The V call is TRBV6-1, the J call TRBJ2-1, with TRBD2 matching over 7 bases. Germline lookup yields CDR1 MNHNS and CDR2 SASEGT. J gave up 3 bases and V 2 bases, and 7 bases lay outside the gene matches. There are 16 residues in the CDR3. The CDR3 sequence: CASSEMGLTGYNEQFF. In DNA, the CDR3 is TGTGCCAGCAGTGAAATGGGACTAACTGGCTACAATGAGCAGTTCTTC.

The chain employs TRBV7-3 and TRBJ1-2; 9 bases are shared with TRBD1. This CDR3 spans 16 amino acids. V was clipped by 2 bases and J by 7 bases; unmatched bases: 11. Germline V gene lookup returns CDR1 SGHTA and CDR2 FQGTGA. The CDR3 reads CASSLYPDRGGGGYTF. The CDR3 coding sequence is TGTGCCAGCAGCTTATACCCCGACAGGGGGGGTGGTGGCTACACCTTC.

V is TRBV27 and J is TRBJ1-2, with D possibly matching TRBD1 (6 bases). V lost 7 bases and J 2 bases, leaving 11 bases between the germline ends. The CDR3 length is 13 residues. Germline CDR1 MNHEY, CDR2 SMNVEV (reference sequence). The chain's CDR3 is CASKGDLNYGYTF. The CDR3 DNA reads TGTGCCAGCAAGGGGGACTTAAACTATGGCTACACCTTC.

The chain has TRBV4-2 and TRBJ1-3; D is unresolved. The CDR3 consists of 16 residues. The germline V gene encodes CDR1 LGHNA and CDR2 YNFKEQ. V shed 4 bases and J shed 0 bases, with 13 bases lying between them. The CDR3 protein is CASSPRTGYSGNTIYF. CDR3 nucleotides: TGTGCCAGCAGCCCCCGGACCGGATACTCTGGAAACACCATATATTTT.

The chain is built from TRBV7-2 and TRBJ2-7, with D possibly matching TRBD2 (6 bases). The germline V gene has CDR1 SGHTA and CDR2 FQGNSA. The CDR3 spans 12 residues. Trimming removed 4 bases from V and 4 bases from J, with 8 bases in between. The CDR3 nucleotides are TGTGCCAGCAGCTGGGGGGTATACGAGCAGTACTTC. Translating it yields CASSWGVYEQYF.

The chain uses TRBV19 and TRBJ2-2; the D is unclear. Germline values: CDR1 LNHDA, CDR2 SQIVND (reference sequence). Trimming left V 6 bases short and J 5 bases short, with 4 bases between. The CDR3 extends over 11 amino acids. CDR3 sequence (DNA): TGTGCCAGTAGACAAACCGGGGAGCTGTTTTTT. Amino acid sequence: CASRQTGELFF.

The chain carries TRBV28 and TRBJ2-1, with TRBD2 matching over 9 bases. Germline CDR1 is MDHEN and CDR2 is SYDVKM. V dropped 2 bases and J dropped 6; count of bases not matched to a gene: 5. There are 15 residues in the CDR3. CDR3 sequence (DNA): TGTGCCAGCAGTTTAGGCCAGCGGGAGGTCAATGAGCAGTTCTTC. Protein sequence: CASSLGQREVNEQFF.

Only one count was recorded for this clone. The chain recombines TRBV29-1 with TRBJ2-3, with TRBD2 identical over 8 bases. The V segment lost 4 bases and the J segment 6 bases; nucleotides outside the gene matches: 9. In germline, CDR1 is SQVTM, CDR2 ANQGSEA. The CDR3 extends over 14 amino acids. CDR3 residues: CSVAAAGGSDTQYF. CDR3 bases: TGCAGCGTTGCTGCGGCGGGAGGATCTGATACGCAGTATTTT.

J is TRBJ1-4 and V is TRBV18, with D possibly matching TRBD1 (6 bases). CDR1 and CDR2 from the germline V gene are KGHSH and LQKENI. This CDR3 has 15 amino acids. The V end lost 6 bases, the J end lost 3 bases, and 14 bases lay between the germline ends. CDR3: CASSWTALPNEKLFF. The CDR3 region has the DNA TGTGCCAGCTCGTGGACAGCTCTACCTAATGAAAAACTGTTTTTT.

The rearrangement links TRBV28 to TRBJ1-2, with D uncertain. The CDR3 contains 14 residues. V was trimmed by 9 bases and J by 2 bases, leaving 16 bases between them. Germline lookup yields CDR1 MDHEN and CDR2 SYDVKM. In nucleotides, the CDR3 is TGTGCCAGTTTCGAGACGGCTTTCAACTATGGCTACACCTTC. It is translated as CASFETAFNYGYTF.

This chain uses TRBV18 with TRBJ2-5, with D possibly matching TRBD2 (5 bases). CDR3 length: 13 amino acids. With 6 bases removed from V and 5 bases from J, the gap between germline ends came to 13 bases. The germline gives CDR1 KGHSH, CDR2 LQKENI. The CDR3 sequence is CASSTMGGETQYF. CDR3 nucleotides: TGTGCCAGCTCCACCATGGGCGGGGAGACCCAGTACTTC.

The V gene is TRBV18, the J gene TRBJ2-7; D might be TRBD1 (6 bases). V lost 6 bases and J 6 bases, leaving 27 bases between the germline ends. Per the germline V gene, CDR1 is KGHSH and CDR2 is LQKENI. The CDR3 consists of 17 residues. The chain's CDR3 is CASSHTGTPVSLSEQYF. The CDR3 DNA is TGTGCCAGCTCTCATACCGGGACACCCGTCTCCCTTAGCGAGCAGTACTTC.